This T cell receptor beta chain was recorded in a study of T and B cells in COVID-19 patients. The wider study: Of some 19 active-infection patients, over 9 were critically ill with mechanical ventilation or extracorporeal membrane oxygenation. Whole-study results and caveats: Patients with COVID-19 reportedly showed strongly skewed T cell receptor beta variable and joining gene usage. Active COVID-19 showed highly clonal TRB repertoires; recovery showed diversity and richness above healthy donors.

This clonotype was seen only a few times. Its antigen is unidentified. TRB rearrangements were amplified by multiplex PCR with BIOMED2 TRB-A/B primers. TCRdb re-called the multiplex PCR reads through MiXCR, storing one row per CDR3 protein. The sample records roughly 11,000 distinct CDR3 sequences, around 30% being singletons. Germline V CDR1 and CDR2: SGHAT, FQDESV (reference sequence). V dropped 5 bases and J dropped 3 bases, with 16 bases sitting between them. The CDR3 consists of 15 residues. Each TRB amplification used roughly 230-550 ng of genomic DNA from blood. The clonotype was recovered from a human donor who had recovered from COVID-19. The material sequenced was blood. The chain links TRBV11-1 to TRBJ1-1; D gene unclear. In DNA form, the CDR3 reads TGTGCCAGCAGCGTCAATCCCGCCGGATACACTGAAGCTTTCTTT. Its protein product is CASSVNPAGYTEAFF.